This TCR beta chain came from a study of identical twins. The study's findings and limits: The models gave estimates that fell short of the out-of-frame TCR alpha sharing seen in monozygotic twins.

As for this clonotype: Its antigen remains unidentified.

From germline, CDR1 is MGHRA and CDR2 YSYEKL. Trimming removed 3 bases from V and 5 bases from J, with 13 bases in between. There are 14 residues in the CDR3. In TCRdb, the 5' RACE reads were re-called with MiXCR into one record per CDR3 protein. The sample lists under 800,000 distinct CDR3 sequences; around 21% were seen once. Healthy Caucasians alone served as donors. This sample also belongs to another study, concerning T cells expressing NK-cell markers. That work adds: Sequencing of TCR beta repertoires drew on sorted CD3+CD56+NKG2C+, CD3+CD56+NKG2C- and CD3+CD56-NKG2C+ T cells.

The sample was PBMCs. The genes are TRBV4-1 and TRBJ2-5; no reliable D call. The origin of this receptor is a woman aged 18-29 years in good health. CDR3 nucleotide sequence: TGCGCCAGCAGCCAGACGAGGCGGTCGGAGACCCAGTACTTC. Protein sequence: CASSQTRRSETQYF.